This T cell receptor (beta chain) was documented in a study of CD8+CD57+ T cells in acquired aplastic anemia. Germline V gene data show CDR1 as DFQATT and CDR2 as SNEGSKA (reference sequence). This CDR3 region has 13 residues. The V and J ends lost 1 base and 4 bases respectively, with 11 bases between them. Profiling of TCR beta VDJ combinations and CDR3 sequences used genomic DNA as template. MiXCR, applied by TCRdb to the reads, yields one record per CDR3 protein. Here the sample spans about 58,000 distinct CDR3 sequences, around 60% being singletons. Patients selected for sequencing had displayed CD8+CD57+ cell expansion by flow cytometry.

The rearrangement joins TRBV20-1 to TRBJ2-7; weak D call: TRBD1 (6 bases). The TCR sequence derives from a human donor with aplastic anemia. Sequencing was performed on sorted CD4+, CD8+, or CD8+CD57+ T cells (not recorded which) from PBMCs. CDR3 nucleotides: TGCAGTGCTAGAGGCCGGACAGCTTACGAGCAGTACTTC. It codes for CSARGRTAYEQYF.